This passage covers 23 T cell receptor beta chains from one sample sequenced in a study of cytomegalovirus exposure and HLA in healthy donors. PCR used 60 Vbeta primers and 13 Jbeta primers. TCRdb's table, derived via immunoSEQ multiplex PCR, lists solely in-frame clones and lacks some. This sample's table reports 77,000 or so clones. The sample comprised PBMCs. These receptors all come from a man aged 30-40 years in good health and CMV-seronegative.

The CDR3: CASSFLPGTGDEQYF. The CDR3 bases are TGCGCCAGCAGCTTCCTCCCCGGGACAGGGGACGAGCAGTACTTC. V gene TRBV5-1 combines with J gene TRBJ2-7; 10 bases align to TRBD1. Germline V CDR1 and CDR2: SGHRS, YFSETQ. This CDR3 is 15 amino acids long. V lost 2 bases and J lost 5; bases outside the gene matches: 7.

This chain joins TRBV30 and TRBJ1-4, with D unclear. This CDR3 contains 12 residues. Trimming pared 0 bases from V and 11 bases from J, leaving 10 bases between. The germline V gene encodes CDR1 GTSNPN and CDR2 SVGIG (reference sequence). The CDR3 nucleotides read TGTGCCTGGAGTGTATCGGTCGGGAAACTGTTTTTT. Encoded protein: CAWSVSVGKLFF.

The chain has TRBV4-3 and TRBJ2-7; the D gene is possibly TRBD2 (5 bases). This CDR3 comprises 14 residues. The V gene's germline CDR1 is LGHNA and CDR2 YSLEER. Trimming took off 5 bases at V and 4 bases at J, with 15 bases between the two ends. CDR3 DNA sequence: TGCGCCAGCAGCGACTACCGGCGGGTTTACGAGCAGTACTTC. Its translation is CASSDYRRVYEQYF.

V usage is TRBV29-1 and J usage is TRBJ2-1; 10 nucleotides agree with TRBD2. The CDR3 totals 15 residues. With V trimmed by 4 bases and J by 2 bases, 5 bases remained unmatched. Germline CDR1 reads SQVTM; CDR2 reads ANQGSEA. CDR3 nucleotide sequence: TGCAGCGTTGCGGGACTAGCGCGTACCTACAATGAGCAGTTCTTC. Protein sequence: CSVAGLARTYNEQFF.

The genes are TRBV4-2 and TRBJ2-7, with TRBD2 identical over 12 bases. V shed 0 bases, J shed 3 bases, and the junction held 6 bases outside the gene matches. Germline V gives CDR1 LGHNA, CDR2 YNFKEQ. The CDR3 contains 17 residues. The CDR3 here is CASSQEGASGGDYEQYF. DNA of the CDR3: TGTGCCAGCAGCCAAGAGGGAGCTAGCGGGGGGGACTACGAGCAGTACTTC.

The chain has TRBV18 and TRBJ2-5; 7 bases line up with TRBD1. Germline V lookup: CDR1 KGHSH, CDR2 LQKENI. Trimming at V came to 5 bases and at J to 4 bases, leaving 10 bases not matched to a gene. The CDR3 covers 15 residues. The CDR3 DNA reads TGTGCCAGCTCAACCTTAAACAGGGGCCCAGAGACCCAGTACTTC. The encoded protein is CASSTLNRGPETQYF.

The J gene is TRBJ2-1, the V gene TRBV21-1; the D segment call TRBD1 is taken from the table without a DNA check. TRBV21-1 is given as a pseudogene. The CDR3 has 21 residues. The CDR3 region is CASSKCLGGTGSPNSYNEQFF. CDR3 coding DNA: TGTGCCAGCAGCAAATGTTTAGGGGGGACAGGATCCCCCAACTCCTACAATGAGCAGTTCTTC.

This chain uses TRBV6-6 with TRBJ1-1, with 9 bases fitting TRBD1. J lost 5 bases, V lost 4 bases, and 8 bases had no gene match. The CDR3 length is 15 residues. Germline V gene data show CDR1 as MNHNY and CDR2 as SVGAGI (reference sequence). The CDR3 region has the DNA TGTGCCAGCAGTTCCCCCGACAGGGGGTTAACTGAAGCTTTCTTT. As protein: CASSSPDRGLTEAFF.

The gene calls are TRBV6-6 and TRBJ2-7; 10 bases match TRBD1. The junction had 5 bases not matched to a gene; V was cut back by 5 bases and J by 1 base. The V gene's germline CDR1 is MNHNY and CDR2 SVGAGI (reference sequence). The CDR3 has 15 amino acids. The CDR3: CASSIPGQGSYEQYF. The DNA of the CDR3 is TGTGCCAGCAGTATACCGGGACAGGGGTCCTACGAGCAGTACTTC.

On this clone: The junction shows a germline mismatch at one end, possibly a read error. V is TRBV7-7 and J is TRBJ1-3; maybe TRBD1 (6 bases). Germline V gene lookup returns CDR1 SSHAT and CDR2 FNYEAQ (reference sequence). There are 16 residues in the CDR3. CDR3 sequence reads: CASSPITGTAGNTIYF. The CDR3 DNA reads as TGTGCTAGCAGTCCTATTACAGGGACGGCTGGAAACACCATATATTTT.

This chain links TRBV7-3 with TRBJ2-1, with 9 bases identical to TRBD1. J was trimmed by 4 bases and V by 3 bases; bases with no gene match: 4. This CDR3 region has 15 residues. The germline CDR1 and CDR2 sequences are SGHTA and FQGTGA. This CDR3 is CASSFTGGGYNEQFF. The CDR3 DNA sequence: TGTGCCAGCAGCTTTACAGGGGGCGGTTACAATGAGCAGTTCTTC.

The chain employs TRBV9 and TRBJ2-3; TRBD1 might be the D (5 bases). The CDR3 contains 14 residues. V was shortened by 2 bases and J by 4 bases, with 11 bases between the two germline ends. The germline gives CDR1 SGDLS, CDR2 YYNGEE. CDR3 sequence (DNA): TGTGCCAGCAGCGTCCTCCTAGGGGCAGATACGCAGTATTTT. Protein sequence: CASSVLLGADTQYF.

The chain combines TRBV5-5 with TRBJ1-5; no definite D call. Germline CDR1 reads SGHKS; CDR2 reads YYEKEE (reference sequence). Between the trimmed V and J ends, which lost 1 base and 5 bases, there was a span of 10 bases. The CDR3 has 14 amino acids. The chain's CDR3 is CASSLLRGDQPQHF. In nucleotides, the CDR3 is TGTGCCAGCAGCTTGCTCCGCGGCGATCAGCCCCAGCATTTT. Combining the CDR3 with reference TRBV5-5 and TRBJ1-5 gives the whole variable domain DAGVTQSPTHLIKTRGQQVTLRCSPISGHKSVSWYQQVLGQGPQFIFQYYEKEERGRGNFPDRFSARQFPNYSSELNVNALLLGDSALYLCASSLLRGDQPQHFGDGTRLSIL.

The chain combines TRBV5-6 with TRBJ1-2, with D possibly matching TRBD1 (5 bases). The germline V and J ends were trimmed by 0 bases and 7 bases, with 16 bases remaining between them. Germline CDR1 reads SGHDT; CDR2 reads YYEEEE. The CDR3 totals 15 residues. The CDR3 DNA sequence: TGTGCCAGCAGCTTGGTTTGGTGTCAGGGTTGTGGCTACACCTTC. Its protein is CASSLVWCQGCGYTF.

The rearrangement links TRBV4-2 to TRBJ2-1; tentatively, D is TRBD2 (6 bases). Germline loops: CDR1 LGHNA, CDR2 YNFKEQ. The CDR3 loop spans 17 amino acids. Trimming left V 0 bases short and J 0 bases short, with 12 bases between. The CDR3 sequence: CASSQEPAGSSYNEQFF. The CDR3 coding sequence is TGTGCCAGCAGCCAAGAGCCAGCGGGCAGCTCCTACAATGAGCAGTTCTTC.

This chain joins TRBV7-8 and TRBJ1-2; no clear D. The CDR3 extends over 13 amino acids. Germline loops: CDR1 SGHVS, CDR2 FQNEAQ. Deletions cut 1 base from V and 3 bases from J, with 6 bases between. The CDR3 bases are TGTGCCAGCAGCTTAGGTCCCGACTATGGCTACACCTTC. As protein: CASSLGPDYGYTF. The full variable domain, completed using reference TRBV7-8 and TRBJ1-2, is GAGVSQSPRYKVAKRGQDVALRCDPISGHVSLFWYQQALGQGPEFLTYFQNEAQLDKSGLPSDRFFAERPEGSVSTLKIQRTQQEDSAVYLCASSLGPDYGYTFGSGTRLTVV.

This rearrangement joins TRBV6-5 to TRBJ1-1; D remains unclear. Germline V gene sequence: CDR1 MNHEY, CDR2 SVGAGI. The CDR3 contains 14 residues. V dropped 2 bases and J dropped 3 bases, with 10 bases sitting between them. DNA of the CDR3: TGTGCCAGCAGTTACCACCAACAGTACACTGAAGCTTTCTTT. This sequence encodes CASSYHQQYTEAFF.

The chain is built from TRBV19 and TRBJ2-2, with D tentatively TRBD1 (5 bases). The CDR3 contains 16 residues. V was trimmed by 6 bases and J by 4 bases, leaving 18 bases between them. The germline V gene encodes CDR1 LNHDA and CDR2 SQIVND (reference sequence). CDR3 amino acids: CASSPREMGFTGELFF. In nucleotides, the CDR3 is TGTGCCAGTAGCCCCAGGGAAATGGGGTTCACCGGGGAGCTGTTTTTT.

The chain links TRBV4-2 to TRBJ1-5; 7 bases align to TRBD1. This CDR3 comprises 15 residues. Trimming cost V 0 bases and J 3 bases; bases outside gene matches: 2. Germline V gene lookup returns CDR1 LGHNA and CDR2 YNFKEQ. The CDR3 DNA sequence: TGTGCCAGCAGCCAAGAGGGACAGCTCAATCAGCCCCAGCATTTT. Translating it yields CASSQEGQLNQPQHF.

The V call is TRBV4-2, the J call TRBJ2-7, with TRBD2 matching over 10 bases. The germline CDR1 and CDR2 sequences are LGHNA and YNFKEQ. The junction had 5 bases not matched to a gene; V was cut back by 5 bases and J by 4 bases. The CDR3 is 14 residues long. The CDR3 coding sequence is TGTGCCAGCAGCTTCGGACTAGCGGCGTACGAGCAGTACTTC. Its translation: CASSFGLAAYEQYF.

The CDR3 DNA reads TGTGCCAGCAGTATACAGGGAATGTTCTCCTACGAGCAGTACTTC. It yields the protein CASSIQGMFSYEQYF. The chain carries TRBV11-3 and TRBJ2-7, with D possibly matching TRBD1 (6 bases). Per germline, CDR1 SGHNT and CDR2 YENEEA. V gave up 6 bases and J gave up 0 bases, with 15 bases separating them. This CDR3 is 15 amino acids long. Using reference TRBV11-3 and TRBJ2-7 for the parts outside the CDR3, the full variable domain is EAGVVQSPRYKIIEKKQPVAFWCNPISGHNTLYWYLQNLGQGPELLIRYENEEAVDDSQLPKDRFSAERLKGVDSTLKIQPAELGDSAVYLCASSIQGMFSYEQYFGPGTRLTVT.

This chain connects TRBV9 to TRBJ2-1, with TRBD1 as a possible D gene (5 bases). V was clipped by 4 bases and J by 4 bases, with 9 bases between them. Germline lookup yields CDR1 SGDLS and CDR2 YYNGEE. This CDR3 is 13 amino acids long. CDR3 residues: CASSTDRYNEQFF. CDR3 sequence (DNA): TGTGCCAGCAGCACCGACAGATACAATGAGCAGTTCTTC. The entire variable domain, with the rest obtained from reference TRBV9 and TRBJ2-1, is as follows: DSGVTQTPKHLITATGQRVTLRCSPRSGDLSVYWYQQSLDQGLQFLIQYYNGEERAKGNILERFSAQQFPDLHSELNLSSLELGDSALYFCASSTDRYNEQFFGPGTRLTVL.

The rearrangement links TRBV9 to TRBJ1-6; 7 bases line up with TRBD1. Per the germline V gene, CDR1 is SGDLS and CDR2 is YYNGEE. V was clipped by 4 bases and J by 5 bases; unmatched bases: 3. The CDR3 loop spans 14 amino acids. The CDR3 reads CASSPGQDNSPLHF. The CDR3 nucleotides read TGTGCCAGCAGCCCTGGACAGGATAATTCACCCCTCCACTTT.